The 31 T cell receptor delta chains below come from one sample, sequenced in a study of γδ T cells in repeated Plasmodium falciparum infection. TCRdb re-called the multiplex PCR reads through CATT. The top ten clones hold nearly 10% of a sample with tens of thousands of delta-chain clones, approximately 0.96% of them seen once. Vgamma9/Vdelta2+ and Vdelta2-negative gammadelta T cells were flow-sorted from PBMC for bulk sequencing. The sample was gamma-delta T cells from blood. The source of these receptors is a pool of human donors (malaria-infected and uninfected, not separated).

The table lists this clone with a few counts. A read error is likely here: a far larger clone is one base away. Different DNA sequences within this sample yield the same CDR3. The V gene is given as TRDV2, and no J gene call is available; the table's D call TRDD3 went unverified against the DNA. Germline values: CDR1 GEAIGNYY, CDR2 EKD. The CDR3 consists of 19 residues. The CDR3 protein is CACDTVGSVVGDHTDKLIF. The CDR3 DNA reads as TGTGCCTGTGACACCGTGGGCAGTGTGGTGGGGGACCACACCGATAAACTTATCTTT.

Ten or more counts support this clone. This may come from a read error, since a much larger clone is one base off. The sample has other DNA sequences that encode this CDR3 too. The CDR3 region is CACDTMGTGGYAGKLIF. DNA for the CDR3: TGTGCCTGTGACACGATGGGGACTGGGGGATACGCTGGTAAACTCATATTT. The V and J genes are TRDV2 and TRDJ1; 13 nucleotides match TRDD3. The V gene's germline CDR1 is GEAIGNYY and CDR2 EKD. This CDR3 comprises 17 residues.

This clone was seen more than once but under ten times. This probably arose from a read error, given a far larger clone one base away. This CDR3 is also generated by other DNA sequences in the sample. V gene TRDV2 combines with J gene TRDJ1, with D possibly being TRDD2 or TRDD3 (5 bases each). No J gene is reported in TCRdb; it was inferred here by comparing the DNA with germline. With 0 bases removed from V and 5 bases from J, the gap between germline ends came to 24 bases. The length of the CDR3 is 18 residues. CDR1 and CDR2 from the germline V gene are GEAIGNYY and EKD. The CDR3 DNA sequence: TGTGCCTGTGACACCGTCGGTACAGGGGGCCTACAGAGGGATAAACTCATCTTT. Its translation is CACDTVGTGGLQRDKLIF.

With respect to this clone: For this DNA, TCRdb reports the protein of a much larger clone, which diverges at residue 14, most likely from a read error; the protein presented here is translated directly from the DNA. The rearrangement joins TRDV2 to TRDJ1; 10 bases agree with TRDD3. Germline V gene sequence: CDR1 GEAIGNYY, CDR2 EKD. Losses at the gene ends were 0 bases for V and 0 bases for J; bases not matched to a gene: 18. The CDR3 sequence is 21 residues long. The CDR3 DNA is TGTGCCTGTGACACCATCCTCGTCGGGGGATACGCGATGGTGTACACCGATAAACTCATCTTT. This gives the protein CACDTILVGGYAMVYTDKLIF.

At least ten counts were recorded for this clone. The mismatch at residue 12 between this DNA's translation and the TCRdb protein of a much larger clone likely reflects a read error; the protein shown is translated from the DNA. The chain has TRDV3 and TRDJ1, with D unclear. The CDR3 sequence is 14 residues long. In germline, CDR1 is TVYSNPD, CDR2 GDNSRS (reference sequence). CDR3 bases: TGTGCATCACTGCACGCTTTGGACACCGATAAACCCATCTTT. Translating gives CASLHALDTDKPIF. The variable domain in full, with the rest retrieved from reference TRDV3 and TRDJ1, is CDKVTQSSPDQTVASGSEVVLLCTYDTVYSNPDLFWYRIRPDYSFQFVFYGDNSRSEGADFTQGRFSVKHILTQKAFHLVISPVRTEDSATYYCASLHALDTDKPIFGKGTRVTVEP.

This clone was found a few times. The protein TCRdb gives is from a much larger clone and does not agree with this DNA's translation at residue 17, likely a read error; the protein shown here comes from the DNA. Here the V gene is TRDV1, but the J gene went uncalled; no check of the table's D call, TRDD3, against the DNA was made. The CDR3 contains 19 residues. Germline V gene data show CDR1 as TSWWSYY and CDR2 as QGS. CDR3 in DNA: TGTGCTCTTGGGGAACCGGGCGAATTGGGGATCTGGGACACCCGACAGACGTTTTTC. Translating gives CALGEPGELGIWDTRQTFF.

As to this clone: A read error is the likely source, as a far larger clone sits one nucleotide away. Other DNA sequences in this specimen translate into the identical CDR3. The gene calls are TRDV2 and TRDJ1, with 9 bases fitting TRDD3. The J gene, left out of TCRdb, was set here by checking the DNA against germline. Per germline, CDR1 GEAIGNYY and CDR2 EKD. The CDR3 consists of 19 residues. In DNA form, the CDR3 reads TGTGCCTGCGACACCGTATCTGAACTGGGGGAGACCTCGACCCGTAAACTCATCTTT. It encodes CACDTVSELGETSTRKLIF.

This clone was seen a handful of times. TCRdb pairs this DNA with a much larger clone's protein that differs at residue 6, likely a read error; the protein shown was translated from the DNA. This rearrangement joins TRDV2 to TRDJ1, with D perhaps TRDD3 (5 bases). The J gene was not available in TCRdb and was assigned here by matching the DNA to germline segments. The length of the CDR3 is 16 residues. Trimming took 0 bases from V and 1 from J, leaving 14 bases between them. Germline CDR1 and CDR2: GEAIGNYY and EKD. In DNA form, the CDR3 reads TGTGCCTGTGACACCCCCTCCCCGGGGGGCACCGATAAACTCATCTTT. Its protein product is CACDTPSPGGTDKLIF.

On this clone: TCRdb's protein, taken from a much larger clone, differs from this DNA's translation at residue 17, likely owing to a read error; the protein displayed comes from the DNA. The rearrangement joins TRDV2 to TRDJ3; 13 bases match TRDD3. TCRdb lists no J gene, so it was determined here by aligning the DNA to germline. The CDR3 consists of 22 residues. The germline V gene encodes CDR1 GEAIGNYY and CDR2 EKD. This CDR3 is CACDTVLGDTRNHSWDARQMFF. CDR3 DNA: TGTGCCTGTGACACCGTACTGGGGGATACGCGTAATCACTCCTGGGACGCCCGACAGATGTTTTTC.

V gene TRDV2 combines with J gene TRDJ3, with 13 bases fitting TRDD3. Since TCRdb gives no J gene, matching the DNA to germline was used here to assign it. The length of the CDR3 is 18 residues. Per germline, CDR1 GEAIGNYY and CDR2 EKD. The J segment lost 5 bases and the V segment lost 3 bases, leaving 6 bases of the junction unmatched. The CDR3, as DNA: TGTGCCTGTGACTTACTGGGGGATACGGTCCGGGACACCCGACAGATGTTTTTC. Translated: CACDLLGDTVRDTRQMFF.

A few counts support this clone. TCRdb attributes to this sequence the protein of a much larger clone, which differs from the DNA translation at residue 4; a read error is likely, and the protein displayed is translated from the DNA. This sequence joins TRDV1 and TRDJ1, with D perhaps matching TRDD2 (6 bases). No J gene is reported in TCRdb; it was inferred here by comparing the DNA with germline. V lost 9 bases and J 2 bases, leaving 13 bases between the germline ends. The CDR3 is 13 residues long. From germline, CDR1 is TSWWSYY and CDR2 QGS. CDR3 protein: CALWPSLTDKLIF. CDR3 bases: TGTGCTCTGTGGCCTTCCCTGACCGATAAACTCATCTTT.

This clone was seen only a few times. Given a far larger clone just one base away, this is likely a sequencing read error. The sample carries other DNA sequences with the same CDR3. The chain recombines TRDV1 with TRDJ1; D could derive from TRDD2 or TRDD3 (7 bases each). The CDR3 sequence is 21 residues long. Germline V gene sequence: CDR1 TSWWSYY, CDR2 QGS. CDR3 protein: CALGELGFPSFLGGYTDKLIF. The CDR3 region has the DNA TGTGCTCTTGGGGAACTAGGGTTTCCTTCCTTCCTGGGGGGTTACACCGACAAACTCATCTTT.

A note on this clone: TCRdb's protein for this DNA is that of a much larger clone and differs from the translation at residue 6, likely a read error; the protein shown is the DNA translation. The CDR3 region has the DNA TGTGCCTGTGTCGAACGGGGGGATCGGGAGGATAAACTCATCTTT. Residues: CACVERGDREDKLIF. The chain is built from TRDV2 and TRDJ1, with 7 bases identical to TRDD3. The J gene, missing from TCRdb, was assigned here through DNA to germline matching. J gave up 5 bases and V 5 bases, and 13 bases lay outside the gene matches. The CDR3 length is 15 residues. Germline-derived CDR1 and CDR2 are GEAIGNYY and EKD.

This clone was picked up a small number of times. The protein that TCRdb holds for this DNA derives from a much larger clone and differs from the translated DNA at residue 9, which likely indicates a read error; the protein shown here is translated from the DNA. This sequence joins TRDV1 and TRDJ1; the D gene is possibly TRDD3 (6 bases). V dropped 5 bases and J dropped 7 bases, with 41 bases sitting between them. The CDR3 is 22 amino acids. CDR1 and CDR2 from the germline V gene are TSWWSYY and QGS. DNA of the CDR3: TGTGCTCTTGGGAGATCCCCACCTGGGACTTTCTCTACTGGGATATCCCAGGGTAAACTCATCTTT. It translates to CALGRSPPGTFSTGISQGKLIF.

Note on this clone: With a far larger clone one base away, a read error is the likely cause. In the same sample, other DNA sequences code for this CDR3. The chain links TRDV1 to TRDJ1; the D gene is possibly TRDD3 (6 bases). TCRdb lists no J gene, so it was determined here by aligning the DNA to germline. Germline V lookup: CDR1 TSWWSYY, CDR2 QGS. The CDR3 is made up of 22 amino acids. In nucleotides, the CDR3 is TGTGCTCTTGGGGAACCTCGGAGAAGAGATACGCGGACACCATTCCACACCGACAAACTCATCTTT. Its protein is CALGEPRRRDTRTPFHTDKLIF.

This clone was seen only a few times. TCRdb assigns this DNA the protein of a much larger clone, which departs from its translation at residue 10; this likely reflects a read error, and the protein shown comes from translating the DNA. This rearrangement joins TRDV1 to TRDJ1, with TRDD2 as a possible D gene (7 bases). The J gene, absent from TCRdb, was called here by matching the DNA to germline. This CDR3 contains 21 residues. Per germline, CDR1 TSWWSYY and CDR2 QGS. The V gene lost 5 bases and the J gene lost 0 bases, with 31 bases spanning the gap. CDR3 sequence reads: CALGLLPDVPGDQPNTDKLIF. DNA of the CDR3: TGTGCTCTTGGGCTCCTTCCTGACGTACCGGGGGACCAACCTAACACCGATAAACTCATCTTT.

This clone was observed a handful of times. TCRdb pairs this DNA with a much larger clone's protein that differs at residue 14, likely a read error; the protein shown was translated from the DNA. The V gene call is TRDV2, and the J gene call is absent; the table's D call, TRDD3, has no DNA check behind it. Germline lookup yields CDR1 GEAIGNYY and CDR2 EKD. The CDR3 has 15 residues. The CDR3 loop reads CACDKYWGIPDKLTF. CDR3 coding DNA: TGTGCCTGTGACAAATACTGGGGGATCCCTGATAAACTCACCTTT.

This clone has only a few counts. TCRdb shows a much larger clone's protein in place of this DNA's translation, and the two differ at residue 15, likely through a read error; the protein shown is translated from the DNA. The chain combines TRDV1 with TRDJ1, with 7 bases aligning to TRDD2. Trimming cost V 1 base and J 4 bases; bases outside gene matches: 24. This CDR3 contains 21 residues. CDR1 TSWWSYY and CDR2 QGS come from the germline V gene. The CDR3 reads CALGEPAFLAGWDHLGDKLIF. CDR3 sequence (DNA): TGTGCTCTTGGGGAACCAGCCTTCCTGGCCGGCTGGGACCATCTCGGCGATAAACTCATCTTT.

Regarding this clone: The protein held in TCRdb is that of a much larger clone and does not match this DNA's translation at residue 7, likely because of a read error; the protein shown is translated from the DNA. The chain couples TRDV2 to TRDJ1, with 9 bases identical to TRDD3. The J gene is not listed in TCRdb, so it was assigned here from a DNA match to germline. From germline, CDR1 is GEAIGNYY and CDR2 EKD. With 0 bases clipped from V and 4 bases from J, the junction kept 14 bases outside the gene matches. The CDR3 spans 18 residues. CDR3 bases: TGTGCCTGTGACACCGTGGCTAATAGGAATGGGGGATACGATAAACTCATCTTT. This translates into CACDTVANRNGGYDKLIF.

There are a few counts of this clone. A far larger clone is one nucleotide away, so this likely arose from a read error. The same CDR3 arises from other DNA sequences in this sample as well. This rearrangement joins TRDV2 to TRDJ1; D perhaps matches TRDD3 (6 bases). V gave up 4 bases and J gave up 0 bases, with 23 bases separating them. Germline CDR1 is GEAIGNYY and CDR2 is EKD. The CDR3 runs 18 residues. The CDR3 nucleotides are TGTGCCTGTGAGAAACTGGGAGAATCTGCAACCCACACCGATAAACTCATCTTT. Its protein product is CACEKLGESATHTDKLIF.

Comments on this clone: This DNA's translation and the protein TCRdb lists, from a much larger clone, do not match at residue 3, likely due to a read error; the protein shown is translated from the DNA. V gene TRDV2 combines with J gene TRDJ1; tentative D call: TRDD3 (5 bases). The J gene, missing from TCRdb, was assigned here through DNA to germline matching. The CDR3 consists of 19 residues. Germline assignment: CDR1 GEAIGNYY and CDR2 EKD. The CDR3 region has the DNA TGTGCCCGTGACACCGTGAGTAGGGTCCTGGGAAACGAAACCGATAAACTCATCTTT. Amino acids: CARDTVSRVLGNETDKLIF.

Comments on this clone: For this DNA, TCRdb reports the protein of a much larger clone, which diverges at residue 5, most likely from a read error; the protein presented here is translated directly from the DNA. The chain carries TRDV2 and TRDJ2; 7 nucleotides match TRDD3. The J gene, absent from TCRdb, was called here by matching the DNA to germline. Germline V gene sequence: CDR1 GEAIGNYY, CDR2 EKD. The CDR3 is made up of 19 amino acids. J was trimmed by 1 base and V by 3 bases; bases with no gene match: 16. The CDR3 sequence is CACDAVAVLGSHLTAQLFF. The CDR3 DNA reads TGTGCCTGTGACGCCGTAGCGGTACTGGGGTCCCATTTGACAGCACAACTCTTCTTT.

Regarding this clone: This likely stems from a read error, as it lies one base from a far larger clone. This specimen includes other DNA sequences encoding the same CDR3. This chain joins TRDV2 and TRDJ3; D perhaps matches TRDD3 (5 bases). This CDR3 comprises 19 residues. Germline values: CDR1 GEAIGNYY, CDR2 EKD. The DNA for the CDR3 is TGTGCCTGTGACACGGGTGGGGCCCTTAGCTCCTGGGACACCCGGCAGATGTTTTTC. This sequence encodes CACDTGGALSSWDTRQMFF.

In the case of this clone: TCRdb attributes to this sequence the protein of a much larger clone, which differs from the DNA translation at residue 9; a read error is likely, and the protein displayed is translated from the DNA. The chain links TRDV1 to TRDJ1; 7 bases match TRDD3. The V segment lost 8 bases and the J segment 8 bases; nucleotides outside the gene matches: 11. Germline loops: CDR1 TSWWSYY, CDR2 QGS. CDR3 length: 13 amino acids. The DNA of the CDR3 is TGTGCTCTTTTATTCCCTGGGGGCGCAAAACTCATCTTT. Translation: CALLFPGGAKLIF.

This clone was found many times. TCRdb has a much larger clone's protein, which differs at residue 9 from the translation of this DNA, likely because of a read error; what is shown is the protein translated from the DNA. V usage is TRDV1 and J usage is TRDJ1; D gene unclear. The CDR3 covers 17 residues. The V gene's germline CDR1 is TSWWSYY and CDR2 QGS. V shed 5 bases and J shed 0 bases, with 19 bases lying between them. CDR3 coding DNA: TGTGCTCTTGGGACTTCTACAAACCGGGAGAACACCGATAAACTCATCTTT. Translation gives CALGTSTNRENTDKLIF.

This clone was detected only a few times. A far larger clone is just one base off, so this is likely a read error. The sample holds other DNA sequences that translate to the same CDR3. The chain is built from TRDV1 and TRDJ1; D is unclear. TCRdb lists no J gene, so it was determined here by aligning the DNA to germline. V lost 3 bases to trimming and J lost 1 base, with 24 bases between them. The CDR3 runs to 19 residues. Looked up from germline, CDR1 is TSWWSYY and CDR2 is QGS. The CDR3 spells CALGELLGGRTLVTDKLIF. CDR3 sequence (DNA): TGTGCTCTTGGGGAGCTATTGGGAGGTAGGACCCTCGTCACCGATAAACTCATCTTT.

The table lists this clone with a few counts. A far larger clone is just one base off, so this is likely a read error. Here the CDR3 DNA reads TGTGCTCTTGGGGAACGGAGCTCCCCAGGCCTCCTGGGGACGGTAACCGATAAACTCATCTTT. It translates to CALGERSSPGLLGTVTDKLIF. This sequence joins TRDV1 and TRDJ1, with D perhaps matching TRDD3 (6 bases). As TCRdb names no J gene, one was assigned here on the basis of a DNA match to germline. The V gene lost 1 base and the J gene lost 2 bases, with 29 bases spanning the gap. Germline V gives CDR1 TSWWSYY, CDR2 QGS. The CDR3 is made up of 21 amino acids.

This clone was picked up a small number of times. This chain joins TRDV1 and TRDJ1; tentatively, D is TRDD3 (5 bases). The J gene was not available in TCRdb and was assigned here by matching the DNA to germline segments. CDR3 length: 18 amino acids. V was pared by 1 base and J by 0 bases, with 18 bases between. Looked up from germline, CDR1 is TSWWSYY and CDR2 is QGS. CDR3 in amino acids: CALGEPLGGQPYTDKLIF. CDR3 in DNA: TGTGCTCTTGGGGAACCCTTAGGGGGGCAGCCGTACACCGATAAACTCATCTTT.

This clone was seen a handful of times. This likely came from a read error, as a far larger clone is one base away. The sample has other DNA sequences that encode this CDR3 too. V and J are TRDV2 and TRDJ1, with 11 bases lining up with TRDD3. Matching the DNA to germline supplied the J gene, which TCRdb does not give. This CDR3 has 20 residues. The germline V gene has CDR1 GEAIGNYY and CDR2 EKD. The CDR3 reads CACVAGVLGDKGRYTDKLIF. The CDR3 DNA reads as TGTGCATGTGTTGCCGGGGTACTGGGGGATAAAGGGAGATACACCGATAAACTCATCTTT.

This clone occurred a few times. A read error likely explains why the TCRdb protein, taken from a much larger clone, differs from this DNA's translation at residue 11; the protein shown is translated from the DNA. The chain couples TRDV2 to TRDJ1, with D tentatively TRDD3 (6 bases). The J gene is not listed in TCRdb, so it was assigned here from a DNA match to germline. Trimming left V 3 bases short and J 9 bases short, with 22 bases between. This CDR3 is 15 amino acids long. The germline gives CDR1 GEAIGNYY, CDR2 EKD. CDR3 in amino acids: CACDPVGGDGSELIF. The CDR3, as DNA: TGTGCCTGTGACCCCGTAGGTGGGGATGGGAGCGAACTCATCTTT.

This clone was detected many times. The protein given by TCRdb reflects a much larger clone and differs at residue 3 from this DNA's translation, likely from a read error; the protein shown is the DNA's translation. The J gene is TRDJ1, the V gene TRDV1; 8 bases match TRDD3. The CDR3 contains 18 residues. Per germline, CDR1 TSWWSYY and CDR2 QGS. CDR3 coding DNA: TGTGCTCCTGGGACCAGACCCTGGGGGACCCACGAGACCGATAAACTCATCTTT. It specifies CAPGTRPWGTHETDKLIF.